Each of the 24 T cell receptor beta chains below was sequenced from the same sample in a study of PD-1 blockade in classical Hodgkin lymphoma. Exposure to brentuximab vedotin varied, and each patient had relapsed following autologous stem cell transplantation. TCRdb's table, derived via immunoSEQ multiplex PCR, lists solely in-frame clones and lacks some. The repertoire holds about 43,000 clones, with roughly 70% as singletons. The sample was peripheral blood mononuclear cells (PBMCs), taken before the second cycle of nivolumab. These receptors were taken from a human donor with classical Hodgkin lymphoma.

The V and J genes are TRBV9 and TRBJ2-3; TRBD1 agrees at 12 bases. The V gene's germline CDR1 is SGDLS and CDR2 YYNGEE. This CDR3 contains 17 residues. Losses at the gene ends were 4 bases for V and 7 bases for J; bases not matched to a gene: 13. This CDR3 reads CASSLPPGQGAYNTQYF. The CDR3 bases are TGTGCCAGCAGCCTTCCCCCGGGACAGGGGGCGTATAATACGCAGTATTTT.

By share, this clone ranks as medium-sized. V usage is TRBV9 and J usage is TRBJ1-1; 7 bases fit TRBD1. The CDR3 covers 14 residues. CDR1 and CDR2 (germline): SGDLS, YYNGEE. Trimming at V came to 1 base and at J to 1 base, leaving 1 base not matched to a gene. The CDR3 sequence is CASSVTGENTEAFF. In DNA form, the CDR3 reads TGTGCCAGCAGCGTAACAGGGGAGAACACTGAAGCTTTCTTT.

V usage is TRBV28 and J usage is TRBJ2-6, with D perhaps TRBD2 (6 bases). V was cut by 6 bases and J by 0 bases, with 12 bases left in between. This CDR3 region has 16 residues. Looked up from germline, CDR1 is MDHEN and CDR2 is SYDVKM. The CDR3 DNA reads TGTGCCAGCAGCGGGGGTCGGGTCTCTGGGGCCAACGTCCTGACTTTC. The encoded protein is CASSGGRVSGANVLTF.

The chain links TRBV7-3 to TRBJ1-1; no firm D call. The CDR3 is 14 residues long. Germline V gives CDR1 SGHTA, CDR2 FQGTGA. The ends were cut back, 2 bases at V and 1 base at J, with 8 bases in the middle. DNA for the CDR3: TGTGCCAGCAGCTTATTGTCCCGGAACACTGAAGCTTTCTTT. This sequence encodes CASSLLSRNTEAFF.

The chain is built from TRBV30 and TRBJ1-1; TRBD1 aligns across 8 bases. Germline V gene data show CDR1 as GTSNPN and CDR2 as SVGIG (reference sequence). The CDR3 loop spans 17 amino acids. After removal of 0 bases from V and 3 bases from J, the junction contained 12 bases not matched to a gene. The CDR3 is CAWSVVQGARSHTEAFF. DNA of the CDR3: TGTGCCTGGAGTGTAGTCCAGGGGGCGAGATCGCACACTGAAGCTTTCTTT.

The V call is TRBV27, the J call TRBJ1-1, with D uncertain. The CDR3 spans 14 residues. Germline-derived CDR1 and CDR2 are MNHEY and SMNVEV (reference sequence). V lost 5 bases to trimming and J lost 2 bases, with 12 bases between them. The CDR3 region is CASSPGRVNTEAFF. The CDR3 DNA follows: TGTGCCAGCAGTCCTGGGAGAGTCAACACTGAAGCTTTCTTT.

The gene calls are TRBV7-6 and TRBJ2-3; D gene unclear. CDR1 and CDR2 from the germline V gene are SGHVS and FNYEAQ. V gave up 2 bases and J gave up 3 bases, with 3 bases separating them. The CDR3 is 12 residues long. CDR3: CASSLITDTQYF. The DNA for the CDR3 is TGTGCCAGCAGCTTAATAACAGATACGCAGTATTTT.

The rearrangement uses TRBV6-5 and TRBJ1-1; D possibly corresponds to TRBD1 (5 bases). With 0 bases removed from V and 3 bases from J, the gap between germline ends came to 14 bases. Germline V CDR1 and CDR2: MNHEY, SVGAGI. The CDR3 loop spans 16 amino acids. The CDR3 DNA is TGTGCCAGCAGTTACTCGTTTGGTCAGGGTGACACTGAAGCTTTCTTT. Its protein product is CASSYSFGQGDTEAFF.

The chain joins TRBV6-6 to TRBJ2-1; D call uncertain. Trimming took 5 bases from V and 6 from J, leaving 17 bases between them. The CDR3 is 15 residues long. The germline CDR1 and CDR2 sequences are MNHNY and SVGAGI (reference sequence). This chain's CDR3 is CASSPHTDEANEQFF. The CDR3 nucleotides are TGTGCCAGCAGTCCTCACACTGACGAGGCCAATGAGCAGTTCTTC.

V is TRBV27 and J is TRBJ2-2, with D hard to call. Germline CDR1 and CDR2: MNHEY and SMNVEV (reference sequence). The CDR3 covers 15 residues. V lost 7 bases to trimming and J lost 1 base, with 13 bases between them. CDR3 protein: CASTFGGGNTGELFF. CDR3 nucleotide sequence: TGTGCCAGCACCTTCGGTGGCGGGAACACCGGGGAGCTGTTTTTT.

J is TRBJ1-1 and V is TRBV4-2; tentatively, D is TRBD1 (5 bases). V was cut by 2 bases and J by 3 bases, with 28 bases left in between. The CDR3 sequence is 20 residues long. CDR1 LGHNA and CDR2 YNFKEQ come from the germline V gene. The CDR3 DNA sequence: TGTGCCAGCAGCCAATTTATTCTTGACGGGACGGTGGGTGGGGACACTGAAGCTTTCTTT. Amino acid sequence: CASSQFILDGTVGGDTEAFF.

In its sample, this clone was seen once. V and J are TRBV30 and TRBJ1-5, with 8 bases matching TRBD1. Per the germline V gene, CDR1 is GTSNPN and CDR2 is SVGIG (reference sequence). The CDR3 covers 16 residues. V lost 1 base to trimming and J lost 1 base; unmatched junction nucleotides: 6. The DNA for the CDR3 is TGTGCCTGGAGTGGACAGGGGCAGGCGAGCAATCAGCCCCAGCATTTT. Translation: CAWSGQGQASNQPQHF.

This clone was recorded only once. The chain uses TRBV12-5 and TRBJ2-3, with 7 bases fitting TRBD2. Germline V gene lookup returns CDR1 LGHNT and CDR2 FRNRAP. V shed 0 bases, J shed 1 base, and the junction held 7 bases outside the gene matches. The CDR3 loop spans 17 amino acids. CDR3 sequence: CASGLVRGLGGTDTQYF. Written as DNA, the CDR3 is TGTGCTAGTGGTTTGGTAAGAGGACTAGGGGGCACAGATACGCAGTATTTT.

The CDR3 reads CASSERQGRGNTEAFF. CDR3 nucleotide sequence: TGTGCCAGCAGCGAAAGACAGGGCCGCGGGAACACTGAAGCTTTCTTT. This chain links TRBV13 with TRBJ1-1; 7 bases fit TRBD1. The germline gives CDR1 PRHDT, CDR2 FYEKMQ (reference sequence). V was clipped by 5 bases and J by 1 base; unmatched bases: 10. The CDR3 runs to 16 residues.

V usage is TRBV11-2 and J usage is TRBJ2-1; 9 nucleotides agree with TRBD1. V shed 5 bases, J shed 5 bases, and the junction held 4 bases outside the gene matches. The CDR3 runs to 14 residues. Germline V CDR1 and CDR2: SGHAT, FQNNGV. The CDR3 DNA reads as TGTGCCAGCAGCCCGGGACAGGGAAACAATGAGCAGTTCTTC. Amino acid sequence: CASSPGQGNNEQFF. Together with reference TRBV11-2 and TRBJ2-1, the CDR3 gives the full variable domain: EAGVAQSPRYKIIEKRQSVAFWCNPISGHATLYWYQQILGQGPKLLIQFQNNGVVDDSQLPKDRFSAERLKGVDSTLKIQPAKLEDSAVYLCASSPGQGNNEQFFGPGTRLTVL.

In its sample, this clone was seen a few times. The chain combines TRBV4-3 with TRBJ2-3; 7 bases are shared with TRBD1. With V trimmed by 0 bases and J by 0 bases, 9 bases remained unmatched. Germline V gives CDR1 LGHNA, CDR2 YSLEER. The CDR3 extends over 18 amino acids. CDR3 region: CASSQDPGTVTSTDTQYF. For the CDR3, the DNA is TGCGCCAGCAGCCAAGATCCCGGGACAGTCACTAGCACAGATACGCAGTATTTT.

The DNA of the CDR3 is TGTGCCAGCAGCTTAGTGCAGGGTGTGGGCACTGAAGCTTTCTTT. This encodes CASSLVQGVGTEAFF. The chain is built from TRBV7-6 and TRBJ1-1, with D tentatively TRBD1 (5 bases). There are 15 residues in the CDR3. Germline V gene sequence: CDR1 SGHVS, CDR2 FNYEAQ. V lost 1 base to trimming and J lost 4 bases, with 13 bases between them.

The J gene is TRBJ1-2, the V gene TRBV5-1; D call uncertain. Germline V lookup: CDR1 SGHRS, CDR2 YFSETQ. Trimming took 1 base from V and 1 from J, leaving 8 bases between them. This CDR3 is 14 amino acids long. The CDR3 loop is CASSLRFSNYGYTF. As DNA, the CDR3 is TGCGCCAGCAGCTTGCGGTTTAGTAACTATGGCTACACCTTC. The whole variable domain, remainder taken from reference TRBV5-1 and TRBJ1-2, is KAGVTQTPRYLIKTRGQQVTLSCSPISGHRSVSWYQQTPGQGLQFLFEYFSETQRNKGNFPGRFSGRQFSNSRSEMNVSTLELGDSALYLCASSLRFSNYGYTFGSGTRLTVV.

This chain uses TRBV6-5 with TRBJ2-5, with D unclear. Germline values: CDR1 MNHEY, CDR2 SVGAGI. This CDR3 has 12 amino acids. V was trimmed by 6 bases and J by 9 bases, leaving 14 bases between them. Here the CDR3 DNA reads TGTGCCAGCAGCCGTACTAAGATGTCCCAGTACTTC. This encodes CASSRTKMSQYF.

Worth noting for this clone: One junction end disagrees with the germline gene, perhaps due to a read error. The rearrangement joins TRBV6-6 to TRBJ2-7; no reliable D call. Per the germline V gene, CDR1 is MNHNY and CDR2 is SVGAGI (reference sequence). This CDR3 region has 16 residues. For the CDR3, the DNA is TGTGCCAGCAGCTACTCTCGGATAATTAGCTCCTACGAGCAGTACTTC. It translates to CASSYSRIISSYEQYF.

The rearrangement joins TRBV5-1 to TRBJ1-2; 8 bases match TRBD1. The CDR3 is 14 amino acids. V lost 0 bases and J lost 4; bases outside the gene matches: 2. Looked up from germline, CDR1 is SGHRS and CDR2 is YFSETQ. CDR3 sequence: CASSLAQGVYGYTF. Here the CDR3 DNA reads TGCGCCAGCAGCTTGGCACAGGGGGTCTATGGCTACACCTTC.

The V and J genes are TRBV7-9 and TRBJ2-7; D call uncertain. The CDR3 loop spans 14 amino acids. Germline values: CDR1 SEHNR, CDR2 FQNEAQ (reference sequence). V was shortened by 5 bases and J by 3 bases, with 14 bases between the two germline ends. CDR3 region: CASSPKSPYYEQYF. CDR3 nucleotides: TGTGCCAGCAGCCCAAAGTCGCCGTACTACGAGCAGTACTTC.

By proportion, this clone is large (0.1 to 1%). V and J are TRBV27 and TRBJ2-7, with 7 bases identical to TRBD1. V shed 5 bases and J 3 bases; nucleotides not matched to a gene: 7. The CDR3 length is 14 residues. CDR1 is MNHEY, CDR2 SMNVEV, per germline (reference sequence). The CDR3: CASSITGANYEQYF. DNA of the CDR3: TGTGCCAGCAGTATCACAGGGGCCAACTACGAGCAGTACTTC.

This rearrangement joins TRBV14 to TRBJ1-1, with D tentatively TRBD1 (5 bases). V was clipped by 4 bases and J by 3 bases, with 21 bases between them. CDR3 length: 17 residues. CDR1 and CDR2 from the germline V gene are SGHDN and FVKESK. CDR3 protein: CASSLAPGPREDTEAFF. The CDR3 DNA is TGTGCCAGCAGCCTCGCCCCAGGGCCTCGTGAGGACACTGAAGCTTTCTTT.